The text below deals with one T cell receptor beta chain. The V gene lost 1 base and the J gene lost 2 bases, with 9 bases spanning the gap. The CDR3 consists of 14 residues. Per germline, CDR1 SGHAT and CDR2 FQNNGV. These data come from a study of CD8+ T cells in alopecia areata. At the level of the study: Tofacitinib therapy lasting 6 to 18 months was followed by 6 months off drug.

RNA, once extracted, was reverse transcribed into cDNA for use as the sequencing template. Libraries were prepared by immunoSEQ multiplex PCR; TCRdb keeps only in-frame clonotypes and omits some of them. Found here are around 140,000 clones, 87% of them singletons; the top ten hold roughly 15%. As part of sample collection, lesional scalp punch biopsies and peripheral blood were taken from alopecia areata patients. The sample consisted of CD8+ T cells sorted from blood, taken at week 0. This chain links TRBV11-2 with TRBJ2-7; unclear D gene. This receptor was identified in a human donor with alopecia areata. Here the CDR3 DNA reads TGTGCCAGCAGCTTAGGGGCAGCCACCTACGAGCAGTACTTC. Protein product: CASSLGAATYEQYF.